This entry describes one T cell receptor beta chain. It was with 60 Vbeta and 13 Jbeta primers that the PCR ran. Sequencing used immunoSEQ multiplex PCR; TCRdb keeps in-frame clones, though not all of them. The sample's table shows under 150,000 clones. This entry belongs to a study of cytomegalovirus exposure and HLA in healthy donors. Germline V gene data show CDR1 as LGHNA and CDR2 as YNFKEQ. Trimming took off 0 bases at V and 5 bases at J, with 8 bases between the two ends. The CDR3 runs to 14 residues. The chain joins TRBV4-2 to TRBJ2-1; D possibly corresponds to TRBD1 (6 bases). The clonotype comes from a woman between 35 and 50 years old in good health and CMV-seronegative. Sequenced: PBMCs. Here the CDR3 DNA reads TGTGCCAGCAGCCAAGATTGGACAGACAATGAGCAGTTCTTC. Protein sequence: CASSQDWTDNEQFF.